The next 16 T cell receptor beta chains were all read from a single sample in a study of radiotherapy plus CTLA-4 blockade in lung cancer. Generated by immunoSEQ multiplex PCR, the TCRdb table keeps only in-frame clones and is missing some. The table lists around 40,000 clones, roughly 75% of them singletons. The source was peripheral blood, collected from a patient treated with radiotherapy plus ipilimumab. The origin of the receptors is a human donor with non-small cell lung cancer who had stable disease on radiotherapy plus ipilimumab.

This chain links TRBV7-6 with TRBJ2-1; 9 nucleotides match TRBD1. CDR1 and CDR2 (germline): SGHVS, FNYEAQ. The CDR3 loop spans 13 amino acids. V shed 5 bases, J shed 10 bases, and the junction held 6 bases outside the gene matches. The CDR3 here is CASSADRGDEQFF. In DNA, the CDR3 is TGTGCCAGCAGCGCGGACAGGGGCGACGAGCAGTTCTTC.

This chain uses TRBV6-1 with TRBJ2-5, with 11 bases matching TRBD1. Germline loops: CDR1 MNHNS, CDR2 SASEGT. The CDR3 has 14 residues. J lost 5 bases, V lost 6 bases, and 5 bases had no gene match. CDR3 nucleotide sequence: TGTGCCAGCAGGGACAGGGGGCGCGGGGAGACCCAGTACTTC. This translates into CASRDRGRGETQYF.

The sample holds one count of this clone. The rearrangement links TRBV6-5 to TRBJ1-2, with D uncertain. This CDR3 region has 15 residues. Germline V CDR1 and CDR2: MNHEY, SVGAGI. V was cut by 6 bases and J by 5 bases, with 19 bases left in between. CDR3 sequence (DNA): TGTGCCAGCAGCCCTTTACGGCCAGGAGGATATGGCTACACCTTC. The encoded protein is CASSPLRPGGYGYTF.

V and J are TRBV6-5 and TRBJ1-2, with 12 positions matching TRBD1. The CDR3 loop spans 14 amino acids. The germline CDR1 and CDR2 sequences are MNHEY and SVGAGI. The ends lost 6 bases at V and 8 bases at J; junction bases unmatched: 7. The CDR3, as DNA: TGTGCCAGCAGCGTCCCGGGACAGGGGGCCGGCTACACCTTC. This gives the protein CASSVPGQGAGYTF.

This clone was counted once. J is TRBJ1-1 and V is TRBV7-9; D is undetermined. In germline, CDR1 is SEHNR, CDR2 FQNEAQ (reference sequence). This CDR3 region has 15 residues. Trimming shortened V by 1 base and J by 5 bases, and 14 bases separated the two germline ends. The CDR3 DNA is TGTGCCAGCAGCTTAGGATTGGTGGGCGGGACTGAAGCTTTCTTT. Protein: CASSLGLVGGTEAFF.

V and J are TRBV5-1 and TRBJ1-1, with no clear D. This CDR3 spans 14 amino acids. The V end lost 0 bases, the J end lost 5 bases, and 11 bases lay between the germline ends. Germline values: CDR1 SGHRS, CDR2 YFSETQ. The CDR3, as DNA: TGCGCCAGCAGCTTGGGAGGGAGTGGTACTGAAGCTTTCTTT. Residues: CASSLGGSGTEAFF.

V is TRBV9 and J is TRBJ1-3; D possibly corresponds to TRBD1 (5 bases). The CDR3 totals 15 residues. CDR1 is SGDLS, CDR2 YYNGEE, per germline. V was clipped by 0 bases and J by 2 bases, with 9 bases between them. For the CDR3, the DNA is TGTGCCAGCAGCGTAGGACAGACGGCTGGAAACACCATATATTTT. Translating it yields CASSVGQTAGNTIYF.

This clone appeared a few times. V usage is TRBV20-1 and J usage is TRBJ1-1; D remains unclear. V lost 5 bases and J 3 bases, leaving 7 bases between the germline ends. Germline CDR1 DFQATT, CDR2 SNEGSKA (reference sequence). The CDR3 spans 11 residues. This CDR3 is CSAPGDTEAFF. DNA of the CDR3: TGCAGTGCTCCCGGGGACACTGAAGCTTTCTTT.

The V call is TRBV5-1, the J call TRBJ2-5; D may be TRBD2 (5 bases). From germline, CDR1 is SGHRS and CDR2 YFSETQ. Trimming left V 4 bases short and J 4 bases short, with 14 bases between. This CDR3 comprises 14 residues. The CDR3 DNA reads TGCGCCAGCAGCCCTACTTCCCGGGGAGAGACCCAGTACTTC. It encodes CASSPTSRGETQYF.

This sequence joins TRBV2 and TRBJ2-3; maybe TRBD2 (5 bases). Germline-derived CDR1 and CDR2 are SNHLY and FYNNEI. The CDR3 runs 14 residues. Trimming shortened V by 6 bases and J by 2 bases, and 12 bases separated the two germline ends. CDR3 sequence (DNA): TGTGCCAGCAGGGAGTCAGGACTCACAGATACGCAGTATTTT. Translation: CASRESGLTDTQYF.

V usage is TRBV5-1 and J usage is TRBJ2-1; TRBD1 aligns across 7 bases. Germline V gives CDR1 SGHRS, CDR2 YFSETQ. This CDR3 is built from 14 residues. V was clipped by 4 bases and J by 7 bases; unmatched bases: 8. In DNA, the CDR3 is TGCGCCAGCAGCGTTATGAGACAGGGAAATGAGCAGTTCTTC. It yields the protein CASSVMRQGNEQFF. The entire variable domain, with the rest obtained from reference TRBV5-1 and TRBJ2-1, is as follows: KAGVTQTPRYLIKTRGQQVTLSCSPISGHRSVSWYQQTPGQGLQFLFEYFSETQRNKGNFPGRFSGRQFSNSRSEMNVSTLELGDSALYLCASSVMRQGNEQFFGPGTRLTVL.

This clone was detected a few times. The chain has TRBV10-2 and TRBJ2-2, with 10 bases that match TRBD2. Trimming cost V 7 bases and J 7 bases; bases outside gene matches: 9. Per germline, CDR1 WSHSY and CDR2 SAAADI. The CDR3 loop spans 15 amino acids. CDR3 region: CASNPAGGAGGELFF. The CDR3 bases are TGCGCCAGCAACCCAGCGGGGGGGGCGGGCGGGGAGCTGTTTTTT.

V gene TRBV7-2 combines with J gene TRBJ2-3; the D gene is possibly TRBD1 (5 bases). V gave up 4 bases and J gave up 4 bases, with 9 bases separating them. The CDR3 is made up of 13 amino acids. CDR1 is SGHTA, CDR2 FQGNSA, per germline. DNA for the CDR3: TGTGCCAGCAGCTCCAGGGTCGCAGATACGCAGTATTTT. It codes for CASSSRVADTQYF.

This clone was seen more than once but under ten times. The rearrangement links TRBV11-2 to TRBJ2-5; D may be TRBD1 (5 bases). This CDR3 is 15 amino acids long. V was shortened by 0 bases and J by 5 bases, with 13 bases between the two germline ends. Germline V gene sequence: CDR1 SGHAT, CDR2 FQNNGV. The CDR3 nucleotides are TGTGCCAGCAGCTTAGATCGGGCAGGGCGGGAGACCCAGTACTTC. Its protein product is CASSLDRAGRETQYF.

The rearrangement links TRBV7-9 to TRBJ1-5, with D perhaps TRBD1 (6 bases). The germline CDR1 and CDR2 sequences are SEHNR and FQNEAQ (reference sequence). The CDR3 runs 13 residues. CDR3 in amino acids: CAATRGGNQPQHF. The CDR3 bases are TGTGCAGCCACCAGGGGCGGGAATCAGCCCCAGCATTTT.

The rearrangement uses TRBV30 and TRBJ1-2, with TRBD1 matching over 7 bases. J gave up 3 bases and V 0 bases, and 4 bases lay outside the gene matches. The CDR3 length is 14 residues. Germline values: CDR1 GTSNPN, CDR2 SVGIG (reference sequence). The CDR3 DNA follows: TGTGCCTGGAGTGTCCCGACAGGGTACTATGGCTACACCTTC. Translation gives CAWSVPTGYYGYTF.